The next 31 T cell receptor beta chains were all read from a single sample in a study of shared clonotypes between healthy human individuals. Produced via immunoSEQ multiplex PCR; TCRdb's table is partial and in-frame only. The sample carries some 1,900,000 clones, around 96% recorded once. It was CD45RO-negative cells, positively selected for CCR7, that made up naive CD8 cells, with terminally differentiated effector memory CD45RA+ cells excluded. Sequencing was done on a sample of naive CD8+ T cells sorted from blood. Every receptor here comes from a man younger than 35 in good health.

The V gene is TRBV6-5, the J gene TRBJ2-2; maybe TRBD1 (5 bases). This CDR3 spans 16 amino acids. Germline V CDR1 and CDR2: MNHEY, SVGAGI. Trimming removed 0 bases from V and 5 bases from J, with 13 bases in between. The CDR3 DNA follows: TGTGCCAGCAGTTACTCAGAACAGGTCCCAACCGGGGAGCTGTTTTTT. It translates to CASSYSEQVPTGELFF.

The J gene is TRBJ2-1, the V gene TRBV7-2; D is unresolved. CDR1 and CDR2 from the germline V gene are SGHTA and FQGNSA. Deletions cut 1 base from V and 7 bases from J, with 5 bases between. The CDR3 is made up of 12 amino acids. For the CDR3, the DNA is TGTGCCAGCAGCTTAGTATGGAATGAGCAGTTCTTC. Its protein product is CASSLVWNEQFF.

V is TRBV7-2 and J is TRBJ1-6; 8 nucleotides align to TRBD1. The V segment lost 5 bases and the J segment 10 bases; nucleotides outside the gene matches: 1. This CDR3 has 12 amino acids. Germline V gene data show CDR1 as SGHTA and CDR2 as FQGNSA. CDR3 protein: CASSGQGSPLHF. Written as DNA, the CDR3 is TGTGCCAGCAGCGGACAGGGATCACCCCTCCACTTT.

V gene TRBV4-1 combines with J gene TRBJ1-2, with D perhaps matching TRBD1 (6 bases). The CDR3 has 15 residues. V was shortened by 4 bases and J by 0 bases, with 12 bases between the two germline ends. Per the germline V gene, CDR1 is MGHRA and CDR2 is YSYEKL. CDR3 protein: CASSPWTASNYGYTF. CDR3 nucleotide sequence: TGCGCCAGCAGCCCGTGGACAGCTTCTAACTATGGCTACACCTTC.

This CDR3 reads CASSLQGQQKETQYF. CDR3 in DNA: TGTGCCAGCAGCCTACAGGGACAGCAGAAAGAGACCCAGTACTTC. The gene calls are TRBV27 and TRBJ2-5; 7 bases fit TRBD1. The germline V gene encodes CDR1 MNHEY and CDR2 SMNVEV (reference sequence). This CDR3 comprises 15 residues. The ends lost 6 bases at V and 3 bases at J; junction bases unmatched: 10.

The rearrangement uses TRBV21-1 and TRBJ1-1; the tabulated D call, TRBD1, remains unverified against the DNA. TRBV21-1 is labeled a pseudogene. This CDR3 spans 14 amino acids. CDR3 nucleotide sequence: TGTGCCACCCGCCTGTATTACATGAACACTGAAGCTTTCTTT. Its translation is CATRLYYMNTEAFF.

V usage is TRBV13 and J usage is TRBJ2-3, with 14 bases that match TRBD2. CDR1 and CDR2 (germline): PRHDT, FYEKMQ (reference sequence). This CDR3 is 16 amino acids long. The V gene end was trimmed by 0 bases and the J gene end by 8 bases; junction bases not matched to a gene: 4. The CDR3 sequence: CASSLGGLAGVGTQYF. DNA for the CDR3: TGTGCCAGCAGCTTAGGGGGACTAGCGGGAGTCGGTACGCAGTATTTT.

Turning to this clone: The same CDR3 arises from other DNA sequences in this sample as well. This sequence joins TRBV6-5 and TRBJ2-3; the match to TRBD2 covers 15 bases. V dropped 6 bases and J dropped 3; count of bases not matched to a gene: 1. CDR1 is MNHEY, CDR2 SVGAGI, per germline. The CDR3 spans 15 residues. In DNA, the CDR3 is TGTGCCAGCAGCGGACTAGCGGGAGGGACAGATACGCAGTATTTT. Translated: CASSGLAGGTDTQYF.

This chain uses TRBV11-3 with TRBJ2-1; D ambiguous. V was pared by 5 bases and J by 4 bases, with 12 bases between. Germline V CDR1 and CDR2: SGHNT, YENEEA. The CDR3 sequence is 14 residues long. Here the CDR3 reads CASSPAAEYNEQFF. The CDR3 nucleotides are TGTGCCAGCAGCCCCGCCGCGGAATACAATGAGCAGTTCTTC. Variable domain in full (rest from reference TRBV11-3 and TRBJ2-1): EAGVVQSPRYKIIEKKQPVAFWCNPISGHNTLYWYLQNLGQGPELLIRYENEEAVDDSQLPKDRFSAERLKGVDSTLKIQPAELGDSAVYLCASSPAAEYNEQFFGPGTRLTVL.

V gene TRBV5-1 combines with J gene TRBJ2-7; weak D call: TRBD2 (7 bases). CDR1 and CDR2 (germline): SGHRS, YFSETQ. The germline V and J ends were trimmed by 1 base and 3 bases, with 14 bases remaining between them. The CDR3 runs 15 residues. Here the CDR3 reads CASSLTGGSLYEQYF. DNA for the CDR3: TGCGCCAGCAGCTTGACGGGGGGCTCCCTCTACGAGCAGTACTTC.

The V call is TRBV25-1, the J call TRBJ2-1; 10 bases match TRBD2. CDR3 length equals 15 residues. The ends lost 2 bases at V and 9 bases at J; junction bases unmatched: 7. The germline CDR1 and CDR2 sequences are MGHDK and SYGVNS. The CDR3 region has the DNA TGTGCCAGCAGTGAAGTAGGTAGCGGGAGGCTTGAGCAGTTCTTC. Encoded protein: CASSEVGSGRLEQFF.

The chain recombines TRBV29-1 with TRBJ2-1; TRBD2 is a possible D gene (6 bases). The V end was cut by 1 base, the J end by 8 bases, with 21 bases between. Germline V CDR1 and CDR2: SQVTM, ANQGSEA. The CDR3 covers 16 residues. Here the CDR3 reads CSVEGGVRGEVDEQFF. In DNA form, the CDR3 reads TGCAGCGTTGAAGGCGGGGTTCGCGGGGAGGTCGATGAGCAGTTCTTC.

The CDR3 reads CASSFAVGGYGYTF. In DNA, the CDR3 is TGTGCCAGCAGCTTCGCGGTGGGGGGCTATGGCTACACCTTC. This chain uses TRBV5-4 with TRBJ1-2; tentative D call: TRBD1 (5 bases). V dropped 2 bases and J dropped 4 bases, with 12 bases sitting between them. CDR1 and CDR2 (germline): SGHNT, YYREEE (reference sequence). The length of the CDR3 is 14 residues.

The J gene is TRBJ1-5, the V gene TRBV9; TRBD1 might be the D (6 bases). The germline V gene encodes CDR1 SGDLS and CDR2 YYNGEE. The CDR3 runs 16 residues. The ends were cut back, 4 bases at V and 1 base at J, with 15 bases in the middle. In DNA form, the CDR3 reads TGTGCCAGCAGCCCCGGAGGGGGTGAAAGCAATCAGCCCCAGCATTTT. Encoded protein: CASSPGGGESNQPQHF.

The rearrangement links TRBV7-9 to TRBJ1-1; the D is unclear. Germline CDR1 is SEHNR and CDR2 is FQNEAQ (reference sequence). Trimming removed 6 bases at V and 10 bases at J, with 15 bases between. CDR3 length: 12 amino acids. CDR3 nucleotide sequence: TGTGCCAGCAGTGGCCCCGATAGTGGAGCTTTCTTT. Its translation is CASSGPDSGAFF.

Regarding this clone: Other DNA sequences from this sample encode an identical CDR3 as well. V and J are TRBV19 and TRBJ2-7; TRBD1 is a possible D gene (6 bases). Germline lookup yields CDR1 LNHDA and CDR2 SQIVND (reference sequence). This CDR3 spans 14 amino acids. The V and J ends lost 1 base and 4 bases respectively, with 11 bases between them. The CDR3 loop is CASSIVGQSYEQYF. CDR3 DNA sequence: TGTGCCAGTAGTATAGTAGGACAGAGTTACGAGCAGTACTTC.

The DNA of the CDR3 is TGTGCCAGCAGTTTAGAGACTTCTCCATCCTACGAGCAGTACTTC. Translation gives CASSLETSPSYEQYF. The chain uses TRBV28 and TRBJ2-7; D is undetermined. There are 15 residues in the CDR3. V lost 2 bases to trimming and J lost 1 base, with 12 bases between them. Germline CDR1 reads MDHEN; CDR2 reads SYDVKM.

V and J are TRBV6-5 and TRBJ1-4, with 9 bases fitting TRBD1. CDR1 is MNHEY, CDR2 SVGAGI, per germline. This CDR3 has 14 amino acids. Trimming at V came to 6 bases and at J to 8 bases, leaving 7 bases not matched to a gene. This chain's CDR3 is CASSNTGGQEKLFF. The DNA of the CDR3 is TGTGCCAGCAGCAACACAGGGGGCCAGGAAAAACTGTTTTTT.

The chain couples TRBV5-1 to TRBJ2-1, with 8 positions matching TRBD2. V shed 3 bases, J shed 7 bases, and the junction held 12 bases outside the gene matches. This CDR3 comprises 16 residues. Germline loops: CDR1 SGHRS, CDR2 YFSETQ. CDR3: CASSSHPSGSLNEQFF. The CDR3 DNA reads TGCGCCAGCAGCTCCCACCCAAGCGGGAGCTTAAATGAGCAGTTCTTC.

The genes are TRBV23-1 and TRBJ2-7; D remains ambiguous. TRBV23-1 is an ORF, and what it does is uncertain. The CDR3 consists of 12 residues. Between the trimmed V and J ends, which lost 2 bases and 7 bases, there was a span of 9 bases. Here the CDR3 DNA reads TGCGCCAGCAGTCAACGGGTTAGAGAGCAGTACTTC. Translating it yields CASSQRVREQYF.

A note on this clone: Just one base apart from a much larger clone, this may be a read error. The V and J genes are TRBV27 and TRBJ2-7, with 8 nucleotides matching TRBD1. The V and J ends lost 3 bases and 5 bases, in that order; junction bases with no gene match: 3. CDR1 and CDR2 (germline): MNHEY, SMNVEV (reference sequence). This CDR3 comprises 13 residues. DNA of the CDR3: TGTGCCAGCAGTTTTCAGGGGGCCCACGAGCAGTACTTC. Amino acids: CASSFQGAHEQYF.

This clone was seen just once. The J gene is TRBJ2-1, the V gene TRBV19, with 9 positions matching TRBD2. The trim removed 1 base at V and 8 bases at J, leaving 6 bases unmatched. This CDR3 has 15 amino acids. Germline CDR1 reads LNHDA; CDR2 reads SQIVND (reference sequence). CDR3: CASSIGLAGIYEQFF. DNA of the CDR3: TGTGCCAGTAGTATAGGCCTAGCGGGGATATATGAGCAGTTCTTC.

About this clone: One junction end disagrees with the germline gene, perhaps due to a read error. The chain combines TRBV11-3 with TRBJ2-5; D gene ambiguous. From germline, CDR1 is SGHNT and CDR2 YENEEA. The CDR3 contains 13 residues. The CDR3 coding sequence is TGTGCCGGCCGCCCCTCCTTCTTTAGACCAGTAGACTTC. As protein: CAGRPSFFRPVDF.

Written as DNA, the CDR3 is TGTGCCAGCAGTTACCCGGGAGGGGGCGACTACACCTTC. Translated, it gives CASSYPGGGDYTF. The chain couples TRBV6-5 to TRBJ1-2; TRBD1 matches at 7 bases. This CDR3 comprises 13 residues. Trimming took 2 bases from V and 10 from J; bases not matched to a gene: 7. Looked up from germline, CDR1 is MNHEY and CDR2 is SVGAGI.

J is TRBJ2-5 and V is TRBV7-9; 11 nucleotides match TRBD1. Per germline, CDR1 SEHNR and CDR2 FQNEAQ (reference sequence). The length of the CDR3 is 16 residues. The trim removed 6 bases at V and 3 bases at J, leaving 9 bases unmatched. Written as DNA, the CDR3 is TGTGCCAGCAGTCCACTCCCGGGACAGGGGGAAGAGACCCAGTACTTC. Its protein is CASSPLPGQGEETQYF.

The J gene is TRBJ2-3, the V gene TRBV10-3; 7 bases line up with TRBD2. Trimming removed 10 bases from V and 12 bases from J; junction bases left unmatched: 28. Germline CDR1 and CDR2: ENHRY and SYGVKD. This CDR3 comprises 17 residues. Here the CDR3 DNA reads TGTGCCACTTTAATAGGGGACTACCAAGGGCCAAAATCGACCCAGTATTTT. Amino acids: CATLIGDYQGPKSTQYF.

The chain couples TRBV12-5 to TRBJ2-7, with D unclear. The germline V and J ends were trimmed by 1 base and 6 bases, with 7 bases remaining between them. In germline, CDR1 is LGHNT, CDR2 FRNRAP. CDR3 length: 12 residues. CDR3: CASGLGGTEQYF. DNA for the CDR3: TGTGCTAGTGGTTTGGGGGGAACCGAGCAGTACTTC.

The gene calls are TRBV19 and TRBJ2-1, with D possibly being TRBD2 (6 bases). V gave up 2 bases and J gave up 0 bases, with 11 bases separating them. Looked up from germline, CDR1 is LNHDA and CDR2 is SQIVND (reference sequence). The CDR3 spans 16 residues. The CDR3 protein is CASSILEGTSYNEQFF. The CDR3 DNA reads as TGTGCCAGTAGTATATTGGAGGGGACCTCCTACAATGAGCAGTTCTTC.

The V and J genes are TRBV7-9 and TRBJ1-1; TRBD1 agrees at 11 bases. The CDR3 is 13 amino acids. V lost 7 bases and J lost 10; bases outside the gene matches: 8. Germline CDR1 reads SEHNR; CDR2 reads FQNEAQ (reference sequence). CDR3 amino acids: CASTRPGTGGAFF. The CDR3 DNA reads TGTGCCAGCACGCGTCCCGGGACAGGGGGAGCTTTCTTT.

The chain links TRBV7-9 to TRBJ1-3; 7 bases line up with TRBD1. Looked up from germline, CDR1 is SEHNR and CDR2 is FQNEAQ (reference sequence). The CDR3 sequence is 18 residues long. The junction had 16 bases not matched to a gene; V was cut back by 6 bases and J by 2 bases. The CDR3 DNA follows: TGTGCCAGCAGGGCGCCCGGGACAGAACTTTTGGCTGGAAACACCATATATTTT. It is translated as CASRAPGTELLAGNTIYF. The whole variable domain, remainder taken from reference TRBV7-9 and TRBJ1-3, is DTGVSQNPRHKITKRGQNVTFRCDPISEHNRLYWYRQTLGQGPEFLTYFQNEAQLEKSRLLSDRFSAERPKGSFSTLEIQRTEQGDSAMYLCASRAPGTELLAGNTIYFGEGSWLTVV.

CDR3 region: CASSFGGEPQHF. CDR3 coding DNA: TGTGCCAGCAGCTTCGGGGGGGAGCCCCAGCATTTT. The chain recombines TRBV13 with TRBJ1-5, with a possible D match to TRBD1 (5 bases). The CDR3 runs 12 residues. Looked up from germline, CDR1 is PRHDT and CDR2 is FYEKMQ (reference sequence). V lost 3 bases and J lost 8, with 8 bases in between.